This paragraph reports one T cell receptor beta chain. Antigen unknown. Only in-frame clones appear in the TCRdb table, and some are missing; sequencing was by immunoSEQ multiplex PCR. The data show over 55,000 clones, approximately 75% seen once. Germline CDR1 MNHEY, CDR2 SVGEGT. The CDR3 totals 17 residues. The V and J ends lost 2 bases and 4 bases, in that order; junction bases with no gene match: 11. This entry belongs to a study of vaccination effects on CD4 cells after COVID-19. Ahead of sequencing, the ViraFEST assay grew antigen-specific CD4+ T cells using viral peptide pools. Subsequent to less than 13 days of culture, CD4+ T cells were isolated. Among the vaccine recipients, none had a prior SARS-CoV-2 infection, and nucleocapsid antibodies were negative.

The sequenced sample was CD4+ T cells from PBMCs cultured with HCoV-OC43 spike peptides, obtained before COVID-19 vaccination. The subset here: HCoV-OC43 spike overlapping peptide pool stimulation. This receptor was identified in a human donor who received a COVID-19 vaccine. The chain has TRBV6-2 or TRBV6-3 and TRBJ1-1; 9 bases are shared with TRBD1. The CDR3 spells CASSYLRTGALGTEAFF. CDR3 sequence (DNA): TGTGCCAGCAGTTACCTGCGGACAGGGGCGTTAGGCACTGAAGCTTTCTTT.